The source of this T cell receptor beta chain is a study of cytomegalovirus exposure and HLA in healthy donors. PCR was performed using 60 Vbeta and 13 Jbeta primers. Method: immunoSEQ multiplex PCR; TCRdb's copy keeps in-frame clones and lacks some. The data show about 200,000 clones, with about four fifths seen just once and approximately 1.5% held by the top ten. Study results and caveats: A later analysis showed that HLA-associated TCR beta chains had undergone more clonal expansion than equally common others. As immune exposure information, only CMV serostatus was available. Within an earlier analysis, most TCR beta V segments proved productive either about 90% or about 30% of the time.

On this clone: Its specificity is unknown.

This clonotype originated in a woman younger than 35 in good health and CMV-seronegative. Sequencing was carried out using PBMCs.

The CDR3: CASSLDGTAGGPWELFF. DNA of the CDR3: TGTGCCAGCAGCTTGGATGGAACGGCGGGAGGGCCCTGGGAGCTGTTTTTT. The chain combines TRBV7-9 with TRBJ2-2; 9 bases match TRBD2. With 3 bases clipped from V and 9 bases from J, the junction kept 14 bases outside the gene matches. Per the germline V gene, CDR1 is SEHNR and CDR2 is FQNEAQ (reference sequence). The CDR3 covers 17 residues.